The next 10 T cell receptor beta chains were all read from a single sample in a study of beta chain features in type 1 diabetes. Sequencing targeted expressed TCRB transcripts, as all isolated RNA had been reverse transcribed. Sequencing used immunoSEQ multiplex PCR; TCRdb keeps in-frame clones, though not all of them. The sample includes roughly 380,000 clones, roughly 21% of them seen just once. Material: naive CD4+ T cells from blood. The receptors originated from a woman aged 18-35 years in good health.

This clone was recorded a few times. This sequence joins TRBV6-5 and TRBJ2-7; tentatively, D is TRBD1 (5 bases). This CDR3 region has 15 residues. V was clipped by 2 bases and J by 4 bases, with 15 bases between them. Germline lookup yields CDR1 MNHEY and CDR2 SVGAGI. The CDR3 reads CASSYVRGSSYEQYF. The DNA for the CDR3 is TGTGCCAGCAGTTACGTTAGGGGTTCAAGTTACGAGCAGTACTTC.

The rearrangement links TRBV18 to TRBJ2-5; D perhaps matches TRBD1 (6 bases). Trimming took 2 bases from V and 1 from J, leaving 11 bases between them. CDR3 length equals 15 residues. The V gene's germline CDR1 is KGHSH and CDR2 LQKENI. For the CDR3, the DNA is TGTGCCAGCTCACCATCGCCGACAGGCCAAGAGACCCAGTACTTC. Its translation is CASSPSPTGQETQYF.

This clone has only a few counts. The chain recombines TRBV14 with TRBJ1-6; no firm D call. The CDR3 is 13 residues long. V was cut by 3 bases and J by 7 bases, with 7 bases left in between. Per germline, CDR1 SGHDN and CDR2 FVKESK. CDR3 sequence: CASSHLVNSPLHF. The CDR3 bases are TGTGCCAGCAGCCATTTAGTGAATTCACCCCTCCACTTT. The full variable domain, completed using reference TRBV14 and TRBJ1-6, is EAGVTQFPSHSVIEKGQTVTLRCDPISGHDNLYWYRRVMGKEIKFLLHFVKESKQDESGMPNNRFLAERTGGTYSTLKVQPAELEDSGVYFCASSHLVNSPLHFGNGTRLTVT.

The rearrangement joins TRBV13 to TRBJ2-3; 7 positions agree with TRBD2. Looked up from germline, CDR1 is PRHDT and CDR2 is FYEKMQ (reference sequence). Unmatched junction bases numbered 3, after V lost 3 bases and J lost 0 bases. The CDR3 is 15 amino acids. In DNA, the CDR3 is TGTGCCAGCAGCTTCGGGGGAGGGAGCACAGATACGCAGTATTTT. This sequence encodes CASSFGGGSTDTQYF.

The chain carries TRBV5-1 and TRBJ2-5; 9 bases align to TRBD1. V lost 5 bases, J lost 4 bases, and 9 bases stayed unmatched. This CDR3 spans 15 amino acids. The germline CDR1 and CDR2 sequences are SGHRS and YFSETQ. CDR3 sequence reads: CASRRLGQGPETQYF. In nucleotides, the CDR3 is TGCGCCAGCAGACGGTTGGGACAGGGTCCAGAGACCCAGTACTTC. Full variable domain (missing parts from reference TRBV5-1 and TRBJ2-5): KAGVTQTPRYLIKTRGQQVTLSCSPISGHRSVSWYQQTPGQGLQFLFEYFSETQRNKGNFPGRFSGRQFSNSRSEMNVSTLELGDSALYLCASRRLGQGPETQYFGPGTRLLVL.

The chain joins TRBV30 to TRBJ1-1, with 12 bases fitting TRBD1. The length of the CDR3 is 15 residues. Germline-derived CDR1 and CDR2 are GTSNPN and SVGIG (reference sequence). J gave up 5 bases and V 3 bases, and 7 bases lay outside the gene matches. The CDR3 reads CAWRRGTGGWTEAFF. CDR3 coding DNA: TGTGCCTGGAGACGCGGGACAGGGGGCTGGACTGAAGCTTTCTTT.

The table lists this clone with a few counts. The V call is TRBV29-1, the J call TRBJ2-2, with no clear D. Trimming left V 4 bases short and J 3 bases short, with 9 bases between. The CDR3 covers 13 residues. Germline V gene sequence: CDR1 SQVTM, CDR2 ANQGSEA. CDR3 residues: CSVGSVHTGELFF. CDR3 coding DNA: TGCAGCGTTGGGTCGGTTCACACCGGGGAGCTGTTTTTT.

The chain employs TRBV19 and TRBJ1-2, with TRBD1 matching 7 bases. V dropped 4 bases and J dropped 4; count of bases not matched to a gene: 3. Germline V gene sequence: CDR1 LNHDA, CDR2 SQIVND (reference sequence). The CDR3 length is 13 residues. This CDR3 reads CASSRDSVYGYTF. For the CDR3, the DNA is TGTGCCAGTAGTAGGGACAGCGTCTATGGCTACACCTTC.

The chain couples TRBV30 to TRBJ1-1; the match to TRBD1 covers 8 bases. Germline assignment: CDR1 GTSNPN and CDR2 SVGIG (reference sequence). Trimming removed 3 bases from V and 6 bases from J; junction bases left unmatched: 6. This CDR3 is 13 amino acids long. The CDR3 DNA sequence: TGTGCCTGGAGGGCCAGGGGGCTATCTGAAGCTTTCTTT. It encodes CAWRARGLSEAFF.

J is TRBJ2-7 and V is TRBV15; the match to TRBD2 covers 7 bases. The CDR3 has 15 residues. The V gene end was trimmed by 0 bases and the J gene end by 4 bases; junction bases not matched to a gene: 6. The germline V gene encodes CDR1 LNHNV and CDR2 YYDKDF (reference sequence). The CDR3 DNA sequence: TGTGCCACCAGCAGAGAAGCGGGAAAGACTTACGAGCAGTACTTC. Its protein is CATSREAGKTYEQYF.